This T cell receptor (beta chain) was observed in a study of cytomegalovirus exposure and HLA in healthy donors. The germline V gene has CDR1 MNHEY and CDR2 SVGAGI. This CDR3 is 16 amino acids long. V lost 0 bases and J lost 9; bases outside the gene matches: 13. The table came from immunoSEQ multiplex PCR; TCRdb's copy has only in-frame clones and leaves some out. The sample includes 200,000 to 250,000 clones, about 89% of them seen just once. This chain links TRBV6-5 with TRBJ2-7; 8 nucleotides match TRBD2. The sequenced sample was PBMCs. The receptor's source is a woman under 30 in good health and CMV-seronegative. CDR3 loop: CASSYSSLTGGLRQYF. CDR3 coding DNA: TGTGCCAGCAGTTACTCGAGTTTAACGGGAGGGCTTCGGCAGTACTTC.